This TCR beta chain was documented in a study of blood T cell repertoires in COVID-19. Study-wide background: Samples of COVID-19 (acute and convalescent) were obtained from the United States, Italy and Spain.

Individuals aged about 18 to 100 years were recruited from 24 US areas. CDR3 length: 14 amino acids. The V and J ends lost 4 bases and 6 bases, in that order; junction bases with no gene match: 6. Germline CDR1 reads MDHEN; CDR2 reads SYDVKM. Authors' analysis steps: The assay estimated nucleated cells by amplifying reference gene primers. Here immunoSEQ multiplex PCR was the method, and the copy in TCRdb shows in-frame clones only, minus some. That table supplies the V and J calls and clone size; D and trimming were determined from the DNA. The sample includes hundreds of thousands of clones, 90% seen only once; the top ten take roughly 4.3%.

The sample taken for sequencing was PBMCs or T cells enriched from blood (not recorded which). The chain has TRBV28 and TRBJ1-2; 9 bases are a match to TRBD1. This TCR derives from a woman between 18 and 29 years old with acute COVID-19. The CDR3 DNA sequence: TGTGCCAGCAGTTCAGGGGGGGACAGGGATGGCTACACCTTC. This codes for CASSSGGDRDGYTF.